The clone carrying this TCR beta chain was seen a few times. These data come from a study of control samples from healthy donors and cancer patients. Between the trimmed V and J ends, which lost 0 bases and 3 bases, there was a span of 9 bases. Germline CDR1 LGHNA, CDR2 YSLEER. There are 15 residues in the CDR3. Here immunoSEQ multiplex PCR was the method, and the copy in TCRdb shows in-frame clones only, minus some. The sample consists of about 49,000 clones, 80% to 90% of them appearing once. The TCR was taken from a woman aged 50 to 60 with lung cancer. J is TRBJ2-1 and V is TRBV4-3, with D possibly TRBD2 on 6 matching bases. Material: PBMCs. CDR3 in amino acids: CASSQDASVYNEQFF. CDR3 nucleotides: TGCGCCAGCAGCCAAGATGCTAGCGTCTACAATGAGCAGTTCTTC.